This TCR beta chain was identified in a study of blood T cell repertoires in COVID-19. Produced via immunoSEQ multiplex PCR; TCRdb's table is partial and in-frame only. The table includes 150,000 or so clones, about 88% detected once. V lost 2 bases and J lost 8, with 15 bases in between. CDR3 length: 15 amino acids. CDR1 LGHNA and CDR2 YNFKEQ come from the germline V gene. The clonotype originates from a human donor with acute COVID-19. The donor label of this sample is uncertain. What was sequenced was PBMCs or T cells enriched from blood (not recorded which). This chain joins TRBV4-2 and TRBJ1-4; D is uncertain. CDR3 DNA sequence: TGTGCCAGCAGCCAATTGGGCCCCGGTGGGGAAAAACTGTTTTTT. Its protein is CASSQLGPGGEKLFF.